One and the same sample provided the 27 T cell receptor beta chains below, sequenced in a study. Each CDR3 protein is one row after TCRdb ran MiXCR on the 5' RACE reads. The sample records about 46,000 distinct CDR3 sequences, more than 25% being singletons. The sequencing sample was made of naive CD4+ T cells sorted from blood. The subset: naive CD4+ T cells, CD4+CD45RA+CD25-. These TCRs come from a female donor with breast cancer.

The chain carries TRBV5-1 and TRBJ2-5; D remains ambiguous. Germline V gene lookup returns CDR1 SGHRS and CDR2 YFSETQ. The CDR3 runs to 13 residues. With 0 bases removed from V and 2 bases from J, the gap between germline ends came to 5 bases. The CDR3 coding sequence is TGCGCCAGCAGCTTGGACTGGCAAGAGACCCAGTACTTC. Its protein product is CASSLDWQETQYF.

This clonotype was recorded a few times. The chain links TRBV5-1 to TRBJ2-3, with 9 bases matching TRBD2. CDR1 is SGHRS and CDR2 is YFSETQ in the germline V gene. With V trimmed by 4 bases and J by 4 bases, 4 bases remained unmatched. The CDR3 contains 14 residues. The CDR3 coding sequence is TGCGCCAGCAGCGGGGGACTAGCAGCAGATACGCAGTATTTT. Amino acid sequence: CASSGGLAADTQYF.

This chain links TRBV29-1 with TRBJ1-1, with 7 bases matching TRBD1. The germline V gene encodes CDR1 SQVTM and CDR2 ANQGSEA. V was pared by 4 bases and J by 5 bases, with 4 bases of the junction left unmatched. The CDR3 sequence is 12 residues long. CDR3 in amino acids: CSVVSGQTEAFF. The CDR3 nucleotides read TGCAGCGTTGTATCGGGACAGACTGAAGCTTTCTTT.

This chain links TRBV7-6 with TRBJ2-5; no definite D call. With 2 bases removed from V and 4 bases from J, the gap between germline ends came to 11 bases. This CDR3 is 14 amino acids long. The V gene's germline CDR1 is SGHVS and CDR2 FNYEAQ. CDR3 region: CASSLIASGETQYF. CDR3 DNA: TGTGCCAGCAGCTTAATCGCGTCCGGAGAGACCCAGTACTTC.

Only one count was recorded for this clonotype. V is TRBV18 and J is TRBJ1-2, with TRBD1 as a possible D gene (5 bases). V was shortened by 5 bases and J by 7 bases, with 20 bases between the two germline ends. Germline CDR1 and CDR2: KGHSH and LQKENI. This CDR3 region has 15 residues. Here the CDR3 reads CASSANRDLRFGYTF. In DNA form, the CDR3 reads TGTGCCAGCTCAGCGAACCGGGACCTGCGTTTTGGCTACACCTTC.

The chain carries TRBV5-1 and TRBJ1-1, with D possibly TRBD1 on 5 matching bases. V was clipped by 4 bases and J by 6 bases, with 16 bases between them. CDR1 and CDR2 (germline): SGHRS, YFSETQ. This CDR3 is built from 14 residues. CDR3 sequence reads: CASSVQTVNAEAFF. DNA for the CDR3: TGCGCCAGCAGCGTACAGACAGTTAACGCTGAAGCTTTCTTT.

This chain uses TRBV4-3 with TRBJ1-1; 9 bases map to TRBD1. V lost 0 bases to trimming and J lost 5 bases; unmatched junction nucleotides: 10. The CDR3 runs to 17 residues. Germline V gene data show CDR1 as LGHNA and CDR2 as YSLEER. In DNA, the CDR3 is TGCGCCAGCAGCCAAGATTGTAGACAGGGGGTTTTGACTGAAGCTTTCTTT. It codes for CASSQDCRQGVLTEAFF.

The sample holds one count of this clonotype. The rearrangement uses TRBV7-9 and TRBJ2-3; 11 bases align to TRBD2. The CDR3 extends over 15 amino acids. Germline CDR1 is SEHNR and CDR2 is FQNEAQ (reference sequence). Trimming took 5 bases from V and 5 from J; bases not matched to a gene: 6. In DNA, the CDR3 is TGTGCCAGCAGCCCACTAGCGGGAGTTATAGATACGCAGTATTTT. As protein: CASSPLAGVIDTQYF.

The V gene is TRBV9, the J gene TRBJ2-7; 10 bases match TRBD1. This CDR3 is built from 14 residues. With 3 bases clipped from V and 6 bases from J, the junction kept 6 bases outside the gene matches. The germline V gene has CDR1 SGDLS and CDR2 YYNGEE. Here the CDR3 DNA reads TGTGCCAGCAGCGGCTGGGACAGGGGAGGCGAGCAGTACTTC. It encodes CASSGWDRGGEQYF.

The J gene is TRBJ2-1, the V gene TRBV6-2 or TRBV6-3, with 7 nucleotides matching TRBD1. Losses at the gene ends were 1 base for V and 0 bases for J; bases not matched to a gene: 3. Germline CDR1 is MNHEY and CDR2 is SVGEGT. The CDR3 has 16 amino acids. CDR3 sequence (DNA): TGTGCCAGCAGTTACTACAGGGGCTTCTCCTACAATGAGCAGTTCTTC. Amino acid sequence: CASSYYRGFSYNEQFF.

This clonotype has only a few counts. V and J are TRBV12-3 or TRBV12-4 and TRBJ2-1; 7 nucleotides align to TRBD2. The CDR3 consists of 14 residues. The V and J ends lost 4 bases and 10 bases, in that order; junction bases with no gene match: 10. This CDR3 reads CASSYHPASGEQFF. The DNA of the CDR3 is TGTGCCAGCAGTTACCACCCGGCTAGCGGCGAGCAGTTCTTC.

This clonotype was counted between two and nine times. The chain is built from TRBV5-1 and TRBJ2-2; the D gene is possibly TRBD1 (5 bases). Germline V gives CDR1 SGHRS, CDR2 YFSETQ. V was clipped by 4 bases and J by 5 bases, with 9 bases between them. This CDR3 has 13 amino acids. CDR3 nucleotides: TGCGCCAGCAGCCAGACAGTAACCGGGGAGCTGTTTTTT. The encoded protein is CASSQTVTGELFF.

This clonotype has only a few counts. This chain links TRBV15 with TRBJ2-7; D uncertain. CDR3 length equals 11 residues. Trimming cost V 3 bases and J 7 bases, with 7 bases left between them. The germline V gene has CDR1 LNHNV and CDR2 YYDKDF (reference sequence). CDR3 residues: CATSRNQEQYF. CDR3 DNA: TGTGCCACCAGCAGGAATCAGGAGCAGTACTTC.

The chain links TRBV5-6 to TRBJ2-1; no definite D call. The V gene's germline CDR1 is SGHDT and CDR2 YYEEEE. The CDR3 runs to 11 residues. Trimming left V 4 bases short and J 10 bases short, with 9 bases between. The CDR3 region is CASSRAVEQFF. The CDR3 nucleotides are TGTGCCAGCAGCCGTGCGGTCGAGCAGTTCTTC. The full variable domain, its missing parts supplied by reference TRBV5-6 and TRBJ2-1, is DAGVTQSPTHLIKTRGQQVTLRCSPKSGHDTVSWYQQALGQGPQFIFQYYEEEERQRGNFPDRFSGHQFPNYSSELNVNALLLGDSALYLCASSRAVEQFFGPGTRLTVL.

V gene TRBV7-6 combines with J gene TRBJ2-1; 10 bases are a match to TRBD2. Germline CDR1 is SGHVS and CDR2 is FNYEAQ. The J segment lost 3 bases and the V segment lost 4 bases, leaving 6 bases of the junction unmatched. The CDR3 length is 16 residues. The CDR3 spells CASSSLAGEVYNEQFF. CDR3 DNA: TGTGCCAGCAGCTCCCTAGCGGGAGAAGTCTACAATGAGCAGTTCTTC.

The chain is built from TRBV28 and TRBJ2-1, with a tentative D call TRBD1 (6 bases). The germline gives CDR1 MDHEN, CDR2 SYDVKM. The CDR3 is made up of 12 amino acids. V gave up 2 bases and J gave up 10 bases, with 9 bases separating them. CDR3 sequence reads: CASSLNDREQFF. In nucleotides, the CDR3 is TGTGCCAGCAGTTTAAACGACAGGGAGCAGTTCTTC.

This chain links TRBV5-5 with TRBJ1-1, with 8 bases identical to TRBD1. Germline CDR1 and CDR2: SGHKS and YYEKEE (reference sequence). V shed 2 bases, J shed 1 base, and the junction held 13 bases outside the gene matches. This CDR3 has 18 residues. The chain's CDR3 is CASSLRALSGQANTEAFF. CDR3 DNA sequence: TGTGCCAGCAGCTTACGAGCACTGTCGGGACAGGCGAACACTGAAGCTTTCTTT.

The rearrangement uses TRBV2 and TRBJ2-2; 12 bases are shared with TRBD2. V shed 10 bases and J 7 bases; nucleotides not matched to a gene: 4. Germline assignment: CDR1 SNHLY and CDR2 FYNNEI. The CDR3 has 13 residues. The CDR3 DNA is TGTGCCACCGGACTAGCGGGGAACGGGGAGCTGTTTTTT. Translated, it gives CATGLAGNGELFF.

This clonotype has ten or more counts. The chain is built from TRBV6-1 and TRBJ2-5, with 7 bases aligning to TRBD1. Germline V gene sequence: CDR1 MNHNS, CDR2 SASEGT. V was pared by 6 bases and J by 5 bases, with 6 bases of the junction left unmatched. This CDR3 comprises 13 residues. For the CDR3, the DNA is TGTGCCAGCAGCTGGACAGGCGGGGAGACCCAGTACTTC. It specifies CASSWTGGETQYF.

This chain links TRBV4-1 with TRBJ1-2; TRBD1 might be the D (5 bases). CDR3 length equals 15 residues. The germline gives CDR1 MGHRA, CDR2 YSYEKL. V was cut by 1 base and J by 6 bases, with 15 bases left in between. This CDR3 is CASSQGVGPSHGYTF. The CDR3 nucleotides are TGCGCCAGCAGCCAAGGTGTGGGGCCCTCGCATGGCTACACCTTC.

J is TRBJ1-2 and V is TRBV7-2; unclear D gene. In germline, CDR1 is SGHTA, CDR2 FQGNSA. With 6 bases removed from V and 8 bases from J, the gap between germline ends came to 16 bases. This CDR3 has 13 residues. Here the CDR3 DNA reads TGTGCCAGCAGTCCCGGAGGGTGGGAAGGCTACACCTTC. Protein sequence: CASSPGGWEGYTF.

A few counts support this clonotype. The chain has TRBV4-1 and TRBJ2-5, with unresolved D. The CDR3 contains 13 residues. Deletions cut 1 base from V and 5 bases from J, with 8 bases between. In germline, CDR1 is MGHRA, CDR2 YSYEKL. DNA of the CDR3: TGCGCCAGCAGCCAAGCGGCGCGGGAGACCCAGTACTTC. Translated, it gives CASSQAARETQYF.

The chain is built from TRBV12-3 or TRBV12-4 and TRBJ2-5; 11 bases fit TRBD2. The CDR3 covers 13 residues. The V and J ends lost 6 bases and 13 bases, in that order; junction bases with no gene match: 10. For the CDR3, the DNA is TGTGCCAGCAGACCTATGACTAGCGGGGCCTTGTACTTC. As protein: CASRPMTSGALYF.

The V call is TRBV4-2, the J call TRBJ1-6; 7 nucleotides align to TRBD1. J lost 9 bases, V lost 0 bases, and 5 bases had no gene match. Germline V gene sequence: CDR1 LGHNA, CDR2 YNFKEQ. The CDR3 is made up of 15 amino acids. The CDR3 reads CASSQESQGSSPLHF. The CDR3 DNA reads TGTGCCAGCAGCCAAGAATCACAGGGGAGTTCACCCCTCCACTTT.

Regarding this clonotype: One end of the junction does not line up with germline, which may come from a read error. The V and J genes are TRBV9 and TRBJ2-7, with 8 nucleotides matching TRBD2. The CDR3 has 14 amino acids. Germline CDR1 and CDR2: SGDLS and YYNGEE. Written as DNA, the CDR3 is TGTACCAGCAGCGTAGGGACTAGCTCCTACGAGCAGTACTTC. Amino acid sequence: CTSSVGTSSYEQYF.

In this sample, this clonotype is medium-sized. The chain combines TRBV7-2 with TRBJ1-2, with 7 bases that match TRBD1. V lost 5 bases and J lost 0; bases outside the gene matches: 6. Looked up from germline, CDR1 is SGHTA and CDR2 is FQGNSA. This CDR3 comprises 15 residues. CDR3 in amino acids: CASSPGQTTNYGYTF. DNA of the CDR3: TGTGCCAGCAGCCCGGGACAGACTACTAACTATGGCTACACCTTC.

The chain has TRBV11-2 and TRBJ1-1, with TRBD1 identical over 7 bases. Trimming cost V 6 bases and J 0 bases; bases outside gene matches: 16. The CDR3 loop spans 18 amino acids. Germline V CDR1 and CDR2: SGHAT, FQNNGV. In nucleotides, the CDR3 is TGTGCCAGCAGACAAATAACCAAGGGGGCTCGTATGAACACTGAAGCTTTCTTT. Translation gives CASRQITKGARMNTEAFF. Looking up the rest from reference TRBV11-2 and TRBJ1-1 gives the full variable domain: EAGVAQSPRYKIIEKRQSVAFWCNPISGHATLYWYQQILGQGPKLLIQFQNNGVVDDSQLPKDRFSAERLKGVDSTLKIQPAKLEDSAVYLCASRQITKGARMNTEAFFGQGTRLTVV.